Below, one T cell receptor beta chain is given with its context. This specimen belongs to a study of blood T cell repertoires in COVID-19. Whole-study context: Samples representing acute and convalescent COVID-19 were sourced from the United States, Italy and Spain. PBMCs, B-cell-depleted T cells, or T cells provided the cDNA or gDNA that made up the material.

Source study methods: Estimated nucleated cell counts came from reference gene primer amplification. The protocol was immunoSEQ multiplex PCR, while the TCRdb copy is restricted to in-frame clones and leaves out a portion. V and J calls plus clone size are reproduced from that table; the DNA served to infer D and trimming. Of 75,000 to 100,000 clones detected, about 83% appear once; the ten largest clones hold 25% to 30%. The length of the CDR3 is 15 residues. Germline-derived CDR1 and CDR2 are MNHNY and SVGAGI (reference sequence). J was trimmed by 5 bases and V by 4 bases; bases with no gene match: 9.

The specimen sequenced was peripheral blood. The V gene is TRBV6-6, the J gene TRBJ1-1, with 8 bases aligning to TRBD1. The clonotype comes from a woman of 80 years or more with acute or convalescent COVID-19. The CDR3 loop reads CASSSPQGAETEAFF. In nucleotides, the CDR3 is TGTGCCAGCAGTTCTCCTCAGGGGGCAGAGACTGAAGCTTTCTTT.